These 20 T cell receptor beta chains came from one sample sequenced in a study of blood T cell repertoires in COVID-19. Measured with immunoSEQ multiplex PCR; TCRdb has only the in-frame clones, and not every one. The sample yields fewer than 350,000 clones, approximately 90% seen once. Sequences were obtained from peripheral blood. The receptors derive from a woman aged 25 to 39 with COVID-19, enrolled during active disease.

The chain carries TRBV5-1 and TRBJ2-1; D is perhaps TRBD2 (6 bases). With 4 bases removed from V and 6 bases from J, the gap between germline ends came to 8 bases. This CDR3 has 12 amino acids. Germline assignment: CDR1 SGHRS and CDR2 YFSETQ. CDR3 in amino acids: CASSEGLNEQFF. The DNA for the CDR3 is TGCGCCAGCAGCGAGGGACTCAATGAGCAGTTCTTC.

This clone appeared once. The chain couples TRBV7-9 to TRBJ1-4; no clear D. CDR3 length: 13 amino acids. V was pared by 3 bases and J by 5 bases, with 7 bases between. The germline V gene has CDR1 SEHNR and CDR2 FQNEAQ (reference sequence). CDR3 amino acids: CASSLNGNEKLFF. The CDR3 region has the DNA TGTGCCAGCAGCTTGAACGGGAATGAAAAACTGTTTTTT.

This chain uses TRBV11-3 with TRBJ1-1, with 7 bases matching TRBD1. The ends lost 3 bases at V and 10 bases at J; junction bases unmatched: 2. The CDR3 contains 11 residues. The germline V gene has CDR1 SGHNT and CDR2 YENEEA. CDR3 region: CASSLEGAAFF. CDR3 DNA sequence: TGTGCCAGCAGCTTGGAGGGGGCAGCTTTCTTT. Full variable domain (remainder filled in from reference TRBV11-3 and TRBJ1-1): EAGVVQSPRYKIIEKKQPVAFWCNPISGHNTLYWYLQNLGQGPELLIRYENEEAVDDSQLPKDRFSAERLKGVDSTLKIQPAELGDSAVYLCASSLEGAAFFGQGTRLTVV.

The V and J genes are TRBV18 and TRBJ1-6; D is ambiguous. CDR3 length: 13 residues. V lost 1 base to trimming and J lost 7 bases, with 5 bases between them. Per germline, CDR1 KGHSH and CDR2 LQKENI. CDR3 in DNA: TGTGCCAGCTCACCACGCAGAAATTCACCCCTCCACTTT. Its protein is CASSPRRNSPLHF.

The genes are TRBV4-2 and TRBJ2-7; the match to TRBD1 covers 7 bases. V dropped 1 base and J dropped 2; count of bases not matched to a gene: 11. The CDR3 is 17 residues long. Germline CDR1 reads LGHNA; CDR2 reads YNFKEQ. The DNA of the CDR3 is TGTGCCAGCAGCCAAGCCCCCCCGGGGACAGCTACCTACGAGCAGTACTTC. It yields the protein CASSQAPPGTATYEQYF.

This sequence joins TRBV19 and TRBJ1-5; tentatively, D is TRBD1 (6 bases). The CDR3 has 14 residues. Germline assignment: CDR1 LNHDA and CDR2 SQIVND (reference sequence). Trimming stripped 3 bases from V and 5 bases from J, with 11 bases between. The CDR3 sequence is CASSMGDIHQPQHF. CDR3 sequence (DNA): TGTGCCAGTAGTATGGGGGACATCCATCAGCCCCAGCATTTT.

This chain uses TRBV27 with TRBJ2-7; TRBD2 is a possible D gene (6 bases). The CDR3 has 15 amino acids. Germline CDR1 and CDR2: MNHEY and SMNVEV (reference sequence). Deletions cut 1 base from V and 0 bases from J, with 10 bases between. The chain's CDR3 is CASSLFRESSYEQYF. The CDR3 nucleotides read TGTGCCAGCAGTTTATTTCGGGAGAGCTCCTACGAGCAGTACTTC.

V is TRBV3-1 (or the pseudogene TRBV3-2) and J is TRBJ1-1; unclear D gene. V lost 4 bases and J 11 bases, leaving 14 bases between the germline ends. This CDR3 has 12 residues. Germline CDR1 LGHDT, CDR2 YNNKEL (reference sequence). CDR3 coding DNA: TGTGCCAGCAGCCGAGAGGGCGGGGTGGCTTTCTTT. Its protein is CASSREGGVAFF.

This clone appeared a single time. The rearrangement links TRBV18 to TRBJ1-6, with D perhaps TRBD1 (6 bases). This CDR3 has 14 residues. V gave up 4 bases and J gave up 6 bases, with 10 bases separating them. From germline, CDR1 is KGHSH and CDR2 LQKENI. CDR3 amino acids: CASSLGQINSPLHF. The CDR3 nucleotides are TGTGCCAGCTCACTTGGACAGATTAATTCACCCCTCCACTTT.

The rearrangement uses TRBV27 and TRBJ2-1; TRBD2 is a possible D gene (6 bases). CDR1 and CDR2 from the germline V gene are MNHEY and SMNVEV (reference sequence). The CDR3 consists of 11 residues. The CDR3 nucleotides read TGTGTCGCGGGGAGGTCAGGTGAGCAGTTCTTC. Its translation is CVAGRSGEQFF.

The chain combines TRBV19 with TRBJ1-5, with D uncertain. This CDR3 region has 12 residues. The V end was cut by 8 bases, the J end by 5 bases, with 10 bases between. Germline V CDR1 and CDR2: LNHDA, SQIVND (reference sequence). The DNA of the CDR3 is TGTGCCAGTTCCCGGGAATATCAGCCCCAGCATTTT. As protein: CASSREYQPQHF.

The chain recombines TRBV6-4 with TRBJ1-2; 9 nucleotides line up with TRBD1. After removal of 6 bases from V and 4 bases from J, the junction contained 15 bases not matched to a gene. The CDR3 has 17 residues. From germline, CDR1 is MRHNA and CDR2 SNTAGT. The CDR3 spells CASSKRLEQGALYGYTF. Here the CDR3 DNA reads TGTGCCAGCAGCAAACGACTAGAACAGGGGGCCCTCTATGGCTACACCTTC.

The rearrangement links TRBV30 to TRBJ2-2, with 15 bases lining up with TRBD2. The CDR3 runs to 16 residues. V gave up 3 bases and J gave up 5 bases; unmatched junction bases: 4. CDR1 GTSNPN and CDR2 SVGIG come from the germline V gene (reference sequence). The CDR3 bases are TGTGCCTGGAGGGAGGGACTAGCGGGGGGAACCGGGGAGCTGTTTTTT. This encodes CAWREGLAGGTGELFF.

Ten or more counts support this clone. This chain connects TRBV29-1 to TRBJ1-2; D not resolved. The CDR3 loop spans 11 amino acids. Trimming pared 7 bases from V and 4 bases from J, leaving 10 bases between. In germline, CDR1 is SQVTM, CDR2 ANQGSEA. CDR3 bases: TGCAGCGGATTGACAACCTATGGCTACACCTTC. Translating it yields CSGLTTYGYTF. The variable domain in full, completed from reference TRBV29-1 and TRBJ1-2, reads SAVISQKPSRDICQRGTSLTIQCQVDSQVTMMFWYRQQPGQSLTLIATANQGSEATYESGFVIDKFPISRPNLTFSTLTVSNMSPEDSSIYLCSGLTTYGYTFGSGTRLTVV.

The genes are TRBV11-2 and TRBJ1-6; 10 positions match TRBD1. The germline V gene encodes CDR1 SGHAT and CDR2 FQNNGV. With 4 bases clipped from V and 8 bases from J, the junction kept 8 bases outside the gene matches. The CDR3 covers 16 residues. CDR3 nucleotides: TGTGCCAGCAGCTCACCCAGGGACAGGGGTCATTCACCCCTCCACTTT. This encodes CASSSPRDRGHSPLHF.

This clone was counted once. The V call is TRBV2, the J call TRBJ1-5, with D uncertain. The germline V and J ends were trimmed by 6 bases and 0 bases, with 3 bases remaining between them. The CDR3 is 12 residues long. Germline V lookup: CDR1 SNHLY, CDR2 FYNNEI. DNA of the CDR3: TGTGCCAGCAGCTATAGCAATCAGCCCCAGCATTTT. It yields the protein CASSYSNQPQHF.

The chain combines TRBV7-6 with TRBJ2-3, with D possibly being TRBD2 (6 bases). Germline CDR1 is SGHVS and CDR2 is FNYEAQ. V gave up 7 bases and J gave up 6 bases, with 26 bases separating them. The CDR3 consists of 17 residues. CDR3 sequence (DNA): TGTGCCAGCACGTTATATTGGGGAGGAGAGAGGTCGGATACGCAGTATTTT. Translation gives CASTLYWGGERSDTQYF.

V usage is TRBV2 and J usage is TRBJ2-5; D is unclear. CDR3 length: 13 residues. Trimming cost V 9 bases and J 1 base, with 12 bases left between them. The germline CDR1 and CDR2 sequences are SNHLY and FYNNEI. The CDR3 region has the DNA TGTGCCAGGAAGCGTAGTACCCAAGAGACCCAGTACTTC. This translates into CARKRSTQETQYF.

This chain connects TRBV5-1 to TRBJ1-4; the match to TRBD1 covers 7 bases. The CDR3 covers 15 residues. CDR1 is SGHRS and CDR2 is YFSETQ in the germline V gene. Trimming cost V 2 bases and J 7 bases; bases outside gene matches: 8. The CDR3, as DNA: TGCGCCAGCAGCTTAAAAGGGGGCTGGGGTGAAAAACTGTTTTTT. It yields the protein CASSLKGGWGEKLFF.

This chain joins TRBV5-1 and TRBJ1-3, with 8 positions matching TRBD1. Looked up from germline, CDR1 is SGHRS and CDR2 is YFSETQ. CDR3 size: 15 residues. V was clipped by 0 bases and J by 2 bases; unmatched bases: 1. The CDR3 is CASSLAQGAGNTIYF. The DNA for the CDR3 is TGCGCCAGCAGCTTGGCACAGGGGGCTGGAAACACCATATATTTT.